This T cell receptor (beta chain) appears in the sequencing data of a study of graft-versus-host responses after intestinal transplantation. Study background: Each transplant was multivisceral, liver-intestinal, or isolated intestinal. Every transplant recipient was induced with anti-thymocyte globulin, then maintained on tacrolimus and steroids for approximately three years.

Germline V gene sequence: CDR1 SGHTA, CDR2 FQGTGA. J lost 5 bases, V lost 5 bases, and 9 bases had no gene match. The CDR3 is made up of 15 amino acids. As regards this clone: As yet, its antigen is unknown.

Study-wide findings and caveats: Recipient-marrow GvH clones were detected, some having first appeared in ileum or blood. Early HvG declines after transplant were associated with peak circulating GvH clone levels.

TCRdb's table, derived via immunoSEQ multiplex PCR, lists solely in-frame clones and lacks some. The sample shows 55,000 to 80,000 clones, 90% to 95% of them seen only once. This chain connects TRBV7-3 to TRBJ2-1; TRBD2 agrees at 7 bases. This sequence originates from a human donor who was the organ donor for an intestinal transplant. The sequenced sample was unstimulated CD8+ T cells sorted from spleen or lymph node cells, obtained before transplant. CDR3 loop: CASSQWGGLHNEQFF. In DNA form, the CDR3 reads TGTGCCAGCAGCCAGTGGGGGGGACTACACAATGAGCAGTTCTTC.